What follows are 27 T cell receptor beta chains derived from one specimen sequenced in a study of shared clonotypes between healthy human individuals. Clones were read by immunoSEQ multiplex PCR, and TCRdb kept only the in-frame ones, dropping some. The table lists some 240,000 clones, 60% to 80% of them singletons. Sequences were obtained from memory CD4+ T cells sorted from blood. The subset was: CD45RA-negative fraction. Receptors were obtained from a man younger than 40 in good health.

This chain connects TRBV4-3 to TRBJ2-3; unclear D gene. The CDR3 extends over 16 amino acids. From germline, CDR1 is LGHNA and CDR2 YSLEER. V gave up 0 bases and J gave up 2 bases, with 12 bases separating them. The DNA for the CDR3 is TGCGCCAGCAGCCAAGATGGGCCAGGAGCCACAGATACGCAGTATTTT. Residues: CASSQDGPGATDTQYF.

This clone was seen many times. V and J are TRBV5-1 and TRBJ2-5; no clear D gene. This CDR3 is built from 13 residues. Between the trimmed V and J ends, which lost 7 bases and 5 bases, there was a span of 15 bases. CDR1 and CDR2 (germline): SGHRS, YFSETQ. CDR3 in amino acids: CASSAGSGETQYF. CDR3 nucleotides: TGCGCCAGCTCGGCCGGTAGTGGGGAGACCCAGTACTTC.

The chain employs TRBV5-4 and TRBJ2-1, with D tentatively TRBD2 (6 bases). This CDR3 region has 12 residues. Per the germline V gene, CDR1 is SGHNT and CDR2 is YYREEE (reference sequence). V was trimmed by 4 bases and J by 9 bases, leaving 11 bases between them. The CDR3 reads CASSPEGGEQFF. As DNA, the CDR3 is TGTGCCAGCAGCCCCGAGGGAGGTGAGCAGTTCTTC.

The sample holds a few counts of this clone. The chain couples TRBV7-9 to TRBJ1-5; weak D call: TRBD1 (5 bases). This CDR3 is built from 15 residues. From germline, CDR1 is SEHNR and CDR2 FQNEAQ (reference sequence). The V gene lost 5 bases and the J gene lost 4 bases, with 15 bases spanning the gap. The CDR3 region has the DNA TGTGCCAGCAGCCCGTCAGGCGCAGGGAATCAGCCCCAGCATTTT. Translated, it gives CASSPSGAGNQPQHF.

This sequence joins TRBV28 and TRBJ1-2; D not resolved. The length of the CDR3 is 16 residues. Germline V gene lookup returns CDR1 MDHEN and CDR2 SYDVKM. The V and J ends lost 7 bases and 3 bases respectively, with 21 bases between them. CDR3 DNA: TGTGCCAGCATCGAGAACCCCGGGAAGAGGGACTATGGCTACACCTTC. As protein: CASIENPGKRDYGYTF.

Only one count was recorded for this clone. The chain carries TRBV5-1 and TRBJ1-4; D is uncertain. This CDR3 has 15 amino acids. The germline V and J ends were trimmed by 0 bases and 1 base, with 7 bases remaining between them. Per the germline V gene, CDR1 is SGHRS and CDR2 is YFSETQ. The CDR3 region is CASSLEGRTNEKLFF. DNA of the CDR3: TGCGCCAGCAGCTTGGAGGGTCGAACTAATGAAAAACTGTTTTTT.

The chain is built from TRBV6-6 and TRBJ1-2; 9 positions match TRBD1. CDR1 and CDR2 from the germline V gene are MNHNY and SVGAGI (reference sequence). The V and J ends lost 1 base and 4 bases, in that order; junction bases with no gene match: 1. There are 14 residues in the CDR3. The CDR3 DNA reads TGTGCCAGCAGTTACTTGGGACAGGGCTATGGCTACACCTTC. It codes for CASSYLGQGYGYTF.

The rearrangement uses TRBV7-9 and TRBJ2-6; 9 nucleotides align to TRBD1. The CDR3 consists of 18 residues. From germline, CDR1 is SEHNR and CDR2 FQNEAQ (reference sequence). V dropped 5 bases and J dropped 0; count of bases not matched to a gene: 8. CDR3 coding DNA: TGTGCCAGCAGCCCTAGACAGGGGGAGGGCTCTGGGGCCAACGTCCTGACTTTC. This gives the protein CASSPRQGEGSGANVLTF.

V usage is TRBV5-1 and J usage is TRBJ1-2; D gene uncertain. Trimming pared 0 bases from V and 3 bases from J, leaving 9 bases between. The CDR3 spans 14 residues. CDR1 SGHRS and CDR2 YFSETQ come from the germline V gene. CDR3 in amino acids: CASSLDVGDYGYTF. The CDR3 DNA reads TGCGCCAGCAGCTTGGATGTAGGCGACTATGGCTACACCTTC.

V usage is TRBV5-1 and J usage is TRBJ1-5; D remains ambiguous. The CDR3 is 15 residues long. V lost 4 bases and J lost 3, with 14 bases in between. The V gene's germline CDR1 is SGHRS and CDR2 YFSETQ. The CDR3 reads CASSPAGPSNQPQHF. The CDR3 DNA reads as TGCGCCAGCAGCCCTGCAGGACCCTCCAATCAGCCCCAGCATTTT.

The rearrangement links TRBV11-2 to TRBJ2-7; perhaps TRBD1 as D (6 bases). CDR1 and CDR2 (germline): SGHAT, FQNNGV. The CDR3 is 15 amino acids. V was cut by 5 bases and J by 3 bases, with 17 bases left in between. The CDR3 sequence is CASSRVVGAYYEQYF. The CDR3 DNA sequence: TGTGCCAGCAGCAGGGTGGTGGGGGCGTACTACGAGCAGTACTTC.

The rearrangement uses TRBV29-1 and TRBJ1-2, with D unresolved. The CDR3 runs 13 residues. Germline V CDR1 and CDR2: SQVTM, ANQGSEA. Written as DNA, the CDR3 is TGCAGTTCCAGGAAATGGAAAGGCGACGGCTACACCTTC. It encodes CSSRKWKGDGYTF.

The chain joins TRBV11-2 to TRBJ2-7; 9 bases agree with TRBD1. Germline CDR1 reads SGHAT; CDR2 reads FQNNGV. Trimming removed 2 bases from V and 3 bases from J; junction bases left unmatched: 5. The CDR3 contains 15 residues. This CDR3 reads CASSLSGTGIYEQYF. The CDR3 coding sequence is TGTGCCAGCAGCTTATCTGGGACAGGGATCTACGAGCAGTACTTC.

The chain links TRBV10-3 to TRBJ2-7; 7 nucleotides agree with TRBD1. The CDR3 length is 13 residues. Germline CDR1 reads ENHRY; CDR2 reads SYGVKD. V was clipped by 8 bases and J by 3 bases; unmatched bases: 7. CDR3 in amino acids: CAIGKTGLYEQYF. For the CDR3, the DNA is TGTGCCATCGGTAAGACAGGGCTCTACGAGCAGTACTTC.

The chain joins TRBV7-2 to TRBJ2-1; a weak D match, TRBD2 (5 bases). Between the trimmed V and J ends, which lost 1 base and 2 bases, there was a span of 9 bases. The germline CDR1 and CDR2 sequences are SGHTA and FQGNSA. This CDR3 spans 15 amino acids. CDR3 sequence (DNA): TGTGCCAGCAGCTTAGGAGGGAGTGCCTACAATGAGCAGTTCTTC. It is translated as CASSLGGSAYNEQFF.

The rearrangement links TRBV15 to TRBJ2-4; D is unclear. V lost 2 bases to trimming and J lost 10 bases, with 9 bases between them. CDR3 length: 12 amino acids. The germline gives CDR1 LNHNV, CDR2 YYDKDF (reference sequence). The CDR3, as DNA: TGTGCCACCAGCAGAAAACTTGGGATTCAGTACTTC. Amino acids: CATSRKLGIQYF. The variable domain in full, with the rest retrieved from reference TRBV15 and TRBJ2-4, is DAMVIQNPRYQVTQFGKPVTLSCSQTLNHNVMYWYQQKSSQAPKLLFHYYDKDFNNEADTPDNFQSRRPNTSFCFLDIRSPGLGDTAMYLCATSRKLGIQYFGAGTRLSVL.

This chain connects TRBV5-4 to TRBJ2-1; 14 bases agree with TRBD2. The CDR3 sequence is 16 residues long. Germline-derived CDR1 and CDR2 are SGHNT and YYREEE (reference sequence). V dropped 4 bases and J dropped 10; count of bases not matched to a gene: 10. The CDR3 DNA sequence: TGTGCCAGCAGCCTAGGGACTAGCGGGAGTATATGGGAGCAGTTCTTC. Its translation is CASSLGTSGSIWEQFF.

The chain has TRBV4-3 and TRBJ1-2, with D unclear. V was shortened by 0 bases and J by 6 bases, with 11 bases between the two germline ends. Germline V gene data show CDR1 as LGHNA and CDR2 as YSLEER. The CDR3 runs to 14 residues. CDR3 DNA: TGCGCCAGCAGCCAAGACCCAACGTCTAATGGCTACACCTTC. It is translated as CASSQDPTSNGYTF.

In its sample, this clone was seen once. The chain uses TRBV9 and TRBJ2-1, with 10 bases that match TRBD2. Looked up from germline, CDR1 is SGDLS and CDR2 is YYNGEE. The CDR3 loop spans 16 amino acids. V dropped 1 base and J dropped 6; count of bases not matched to a gene: 7. The CDR3, as DNA: TGTGCCAGCAGCGTAACCAGGACTAGCGGTGGCAATGAGCAGTTCTTC. This gives the protein CASSVTRTSGGNEQFF.

CDR3 amino acids: CASSRLTSGQETQYF. CDR3 DNA sequence: TGTGCCAGCAGCCGACTAACTAGCGGACAAGAGACCCAGTACTTC. The V gene is TRBV7-2, the J gene TRBJ2-5; 8 nucleotides line up with TRBD2. This CDR3 comprises 15 residues. With V trimmed by 5 bases and J by 2 bases, 7 bases remained unmatched. CDR1 and CDR2 (germline): SGHTA, FQGNSA.

The chain uses TRBV2 and TRBJ2-1; 8 bases align to TRBD2. This CDR3 has 14 amino acids. J gave up 7 bases and V 4 bases, and 6 bases lay outside the gene matches. The germline V gene encodes CDR1 SNHLY and CDR2 FYNNEI. This CDR3 reads CASSVQRELNEQFF. The CDR3, as DNA: TGTGCCAGCAGTGTCCAGCGGGAGCTGAATGAGCAGTTCTTC.

The chain is built from TRBV4-2 and TRBJ2-7; 11 positions agree with TRBD2. V trimming: 0 bases; J trimming: 2 bases; junction bases outside the gene matches: 9. CDR3 length: 18 amino acids. Per the germline V gene, CDR1 is LGHNA and CDR2 is YNFKEQ. The CDR3 region is CASSQDLLAGGITYEQYF. CDR3 bases: TGTGCCAGCAGCCAAGATTTGCTAGCGGGAGGTATTACCTACGAGCAGTACTTC.

A few counts support this clone. The gene calls are TRBV7-2 and TRBJ2-6; TRBD2 matches 9 bases. J was trimmed by 3 bases and V by 1 base; bases with no gene match: 1. Germline CDR1 and CDR2: SGHTA and FQGNSA. The CDR3 consists of 16 residues. The CDR3 sequence is CASSLGGRGGANVLTF. Written as DNA, the CDR3 is TGTGCCAGCAGCTTAGGCGGGAGGGGTGGGGCCAACGTCCTGACTTTC.

This chain uses TRBV5-4 with TRBJ2-6; 12 bases line up with TRBD1. Germline V gene sequence: CDR1 SGHNT, CDR2 YYREEE (reference sequence). This CDR3 has 17 amino acids. The junction had 4 bases not matched to a gene; V was cut back by 3 bases and J by 3 bases. The DNA of the CDR3 is TGTGCCAGCAGCTACCGGGACAGGGGGCGTGGGGCCAACGTCCTGACTTTC. This encodes CASSYRDRGRGANVLTF.

The chain combines TRBV19 with TRBJ2-6; a possible D gene is TRBD2 (5 bases). This CDR3 is built from 15 residues. The germline V gene encodes CDR1 LNHDA and CDR2 SQIVND (reference sequence). V shed 8 bases and J shed 0 bases, with 11 bases lying between them. The chain's CDR3 is CASSPAGSGANVLTF. CDR3 DNA: TGTGCCAGTTCCCCGGCGGGCTCTGGGGCCAACGTCCTGACTTTC.

This clone came up a few times. V gene TRBV4-2 combines with J gene TRBJ1-2; TRBD1 is a possible D gene (6 bases). CDR1 is LGHNA and CDR2 is YNFKEQ in the germline V gene. V was shortened by 4 bases and J by 14 bases, with 17 bases between the two germline ends. The CDR3 is 12 residues long. CDR3 in DNA: TGTGCCAGCAGCCTCGGTTCAGGGGCCCAGACCTTC. Protein: CASSLGSGAQTF.

A few counts support this clone. The chain couples TRBV28 to TRBJ2-2; perhaps TRBD1 as D (6 bases). Trimming shortened V by 6 bases and J by 2 bases, and 13 bases separated the two germline ends. From germline, CDR1 is MDHEN and CDR2 SYDVKM. This CDR3 contains 15 residues. CDR3: CASRPGDRNTGELFF. The CDR3 DNA is TGTGCCAGCAGACCAGGGGACCGAAACACCGGGGAGCTGTTTTTT.